The 8 T cell receptor beta chains in this list originate from one sample, sequenced in a study of shared clonotypes between healthy human individuals. Only in-frame clones appear in the TCRdb table, and some are missing; sequencing was by immunoSEQ multiplex PCR. The table has millions of clones, over 85% seen once. Source material: naive CD4+ T cells sorted from blood. Described subset: CD45RA+ positively selected. The receptors shown here come from a man aged 18 to 35 in good health.

This clone was counted once. This rearrangement joins TRBV5-1 to TRBJ2-3, with D perhaps matching TRBD1 or TRBD2 (5 bases each). Germline CDR1 and CDR2: SGHRS and YFSETQ. The CDR3 extends over 13 amino acids. The V end lost 4 bases, the J end lost 4 bases, and 10 bases lay between the germline ends. CDR3 region: CASSEGTADTQYF. The CDR3 DNA is TGCGCCAGCAGCGAGGGGACGGCAGATACGCAGTATTTT.

This rearrangement joins TRBV10-3 to TRBJ2-2; 8 nucleotides align to TRBD1. Germline V gene lookup returns CDR1 ENHRY and CDR2 SYGVKD. CDR3 length: 15 amino acids. J lost 0 bases, V lost 5 bases, and 2 bases had no gene match. CDR3: CAISRGQANTGELFF. In DNA form, the CDR3 reads TGTGCCATCAGTAGGGGACAGGCGAACACCGGGGAGCTGTTTTTT.

This chain connects TRBV5-1 to TRBJ1-3; D call uncertain. The germline CDR1 and CDR2 sequences are SGHRS and YFSETQ. The CDR3 runs to 14 residues. The V end lost 4 bases, the J end lost 0 bases, and 8 bases lay between the germline ends. In nucleotides, the CDR3 is TGCGCCAGCAGCCAGGCCCCCTCTGGAAACACCATATATTTT. Translating gives CASSQAPSGNTIYF.

The chain carries TRBV6-1 and TRBJ2-7, with D uncertain. In germline, CDR1 is MNHNS, CDR2 SASEGT. The CDR3 consists of 12 residues. The ends were cut back, 6 bases at V and 4 bases at J, with 10 bases in the middle. This CDR3 is CASSHLGYEQYF. Here the CDR3 DNA reads TGTGCCAGCAGCCACCTCGGTTACGAGCAGTACTTC.

V and J are TRBV6-5 and TRBJ1-2; TRBD1 agrees at 7 bases. The CDR3 length is 13 residues. With 6 bases clipped from V and 5 bases from J, the junction kept 6 bases outside the gene matches. Germline V gene lookup returns CDR1 MNHEY and CDR2 SVGAGI. The CDR3 region is CASSRARGYGYTF. For the CDR3, the DNA is TGTGCCAGCAGCCGGGCCAGGGGGTATGGCTACACCTTC.

Only a few counts were recorded for this clone. V gene TRBV12-5 combines with J gene TRBJ1-4; D not certain. Germline V lookup: CDR1 LGHNT, CDR2 FRNRAP. The ends were cut back, 4 bases at V and 8 bases at J, with 14 bases in the middle. The CDR3 is made up of 14 amino acids. The CDR3 region is CASGSRGGREKLFF. DNA of the CDR3: TGTGCTAGTGGTTCTCGGGGAGGCAGGGAAAAACTGTTTTTT.

The rearrangement uses TRBV5-4 and TRBJ2-3, with D hard to call. Germline V gene data show CDR1 as SGHNT and CDR2 as YYREEE (reference sequence). Trimming removed 0 bases from V and 2 bases from J, with 7 bases in between. The CDR3 runs 14 residues. Here the CDR3 DNA reads TGTGCCAGCAGCTTGGTCAGCGCCACAGATACGCAGTATTTT. Residues: CASSLVSATDTQYF.

This clone was detected only once. DNA of the CDR3: TGTGCCAGCAGTGAGCGAGCTAGCGGGGGAGCCACAGATACGCAGTATTTT. Protein product: CASSERASGGATDTQYF. The gene calls are TRBV6-1 and TRBJ2-3; 10 nucleotides agree with TRBD2. Germline V gene data show CDR1 as MNHNS and CDR2 as SASEGT. The junction had 8 bases not matched to a gene; V was cut back by 3 bases and J by 2 bases. There are 17 residues in the CDR3.